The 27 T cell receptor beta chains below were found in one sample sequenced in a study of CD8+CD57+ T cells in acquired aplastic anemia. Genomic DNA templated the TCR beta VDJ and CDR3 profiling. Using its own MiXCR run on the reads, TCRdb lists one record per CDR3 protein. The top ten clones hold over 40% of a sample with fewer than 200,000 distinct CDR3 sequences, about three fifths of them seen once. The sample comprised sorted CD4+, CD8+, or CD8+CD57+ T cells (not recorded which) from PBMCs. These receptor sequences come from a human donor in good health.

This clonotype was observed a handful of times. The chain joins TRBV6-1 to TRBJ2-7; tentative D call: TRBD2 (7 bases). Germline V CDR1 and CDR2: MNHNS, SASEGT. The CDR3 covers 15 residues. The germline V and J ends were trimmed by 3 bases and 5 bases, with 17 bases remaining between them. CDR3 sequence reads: CASSENTEGGNEQYF. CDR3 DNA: TGTGCCAGCAGTGAGAACACTGAGGGGGGGAACGAGCAGTACTTC.

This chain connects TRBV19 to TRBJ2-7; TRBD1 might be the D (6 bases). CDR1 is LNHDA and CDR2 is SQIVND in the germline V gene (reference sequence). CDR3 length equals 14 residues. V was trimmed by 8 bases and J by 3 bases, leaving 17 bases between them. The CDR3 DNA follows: TGTGCCAGTTCAGACAGGAACATCTTCTACGAGCAGTACTTC. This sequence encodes CASSDRNIFYEQYF. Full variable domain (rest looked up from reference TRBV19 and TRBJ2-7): DGGITQSPKYLFRKEGQNVTLSCEQNLNHDAMYWYRQDPGQGLRLIYYSQIVNDFQKGDIAEGYSVSREKKESFPLTVTSAQKNPTAFYLCASSDRNIFYEQYFGPGTRLTVT.

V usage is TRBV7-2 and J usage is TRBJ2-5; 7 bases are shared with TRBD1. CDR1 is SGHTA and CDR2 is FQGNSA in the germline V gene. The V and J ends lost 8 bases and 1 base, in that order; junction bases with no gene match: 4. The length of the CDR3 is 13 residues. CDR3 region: CASGRQGQETQYF. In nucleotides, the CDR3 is TGTGCCAGCGGGCGACAGGGCCAAGAGACCCAGTACTTC.

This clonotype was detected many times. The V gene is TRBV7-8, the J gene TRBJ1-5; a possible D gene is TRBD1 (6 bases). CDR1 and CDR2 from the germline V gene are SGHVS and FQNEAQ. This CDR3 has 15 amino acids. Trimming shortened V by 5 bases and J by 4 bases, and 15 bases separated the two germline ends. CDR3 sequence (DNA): TGTGCCAGCAGCCCAAGGGGGGTGGGGAATCAGCCCCAGCATTTT. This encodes CASSPRGVGNQPQHF.

The CDR3 loop reads CASSVYTASPLHF. CDR3 coding DNA: TGTGCCAGCAGTGTATACACCGCTTCACCCCTCCACTTT. The chain uses TRBV2 and TRBJ1-6; D is unresolved. The ends were cut back, 4 bases at V and 9 bases at J, with 10 bases in the middle. Looked up from germline, CDR1 is SNHLY and CDR2 is FYNNEI. The CDR3 totals 13 residues.

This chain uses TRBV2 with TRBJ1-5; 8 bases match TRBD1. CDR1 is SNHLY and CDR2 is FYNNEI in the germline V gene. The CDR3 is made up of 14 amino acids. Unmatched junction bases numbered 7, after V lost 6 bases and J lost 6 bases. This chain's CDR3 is CASSDRTGTQPQHF. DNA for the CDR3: TGTGCCAGCAGCGATAGGACAGGGACTCAGCCCCAGCATTTT. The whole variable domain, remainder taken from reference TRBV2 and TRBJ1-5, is EPEVTQTPSHQVTQMGQEVILRCVPISNHLYFYWYRQILGQKVEFLVSFYNNEISEKSEIFDDQFSVERPDGSNFTLKIRSTKLEDSAMYFCASSDRTGTQPQHFGDGTRLSIL.

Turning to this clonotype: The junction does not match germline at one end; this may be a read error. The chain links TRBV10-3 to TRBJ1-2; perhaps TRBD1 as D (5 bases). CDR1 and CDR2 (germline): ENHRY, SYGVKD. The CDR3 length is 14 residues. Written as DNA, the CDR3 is TGTGCCATCAGTAAGTCGGGGGTTCACTATGGCTACACCTTC. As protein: CAISKSGVHYGYTF.

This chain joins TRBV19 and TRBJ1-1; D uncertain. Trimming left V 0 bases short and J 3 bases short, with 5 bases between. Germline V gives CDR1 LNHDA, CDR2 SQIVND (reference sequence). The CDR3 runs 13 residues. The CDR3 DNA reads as TGTGCCAGTAGTATAGAGGTTTACACTGAAGCTTTCTTT. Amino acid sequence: CASSIEVYTEAFF.

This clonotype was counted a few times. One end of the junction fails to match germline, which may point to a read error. The CDR3 region is CASSPRGNTEAFF. CDR3 nucleotide sequence: TGTGCCAGTAGTCCCAGGGGAAACACTGAAGCTTTCTTT. The chain recombines TRBV4-3 with TRBJ1-1, with a weak D call TRBD1 (6 bases). Germline-derived CDR1 and CDR2 are LGHNA and YSLEER. The CDR3 covers 13 residues.

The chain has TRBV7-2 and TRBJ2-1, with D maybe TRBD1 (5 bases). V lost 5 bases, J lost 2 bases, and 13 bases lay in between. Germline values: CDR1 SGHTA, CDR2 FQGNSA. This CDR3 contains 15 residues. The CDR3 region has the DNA TGTGCCAGCAGCCCCGCCGAGACAGCCTACAATGAGCAGTTCTTC. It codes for CASSPAETAYNEQFF. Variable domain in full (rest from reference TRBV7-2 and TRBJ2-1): GAGVSQSPSNKVTEKGKDVELRCDPISGHTALYWYRQSLGQGLEFLIYFQGNSAPDKSGLPSDRFSAERTGGSVSTLTIQRTQQEDSAVYLCASSPAETAYNEQFFGPGTRLTVL.

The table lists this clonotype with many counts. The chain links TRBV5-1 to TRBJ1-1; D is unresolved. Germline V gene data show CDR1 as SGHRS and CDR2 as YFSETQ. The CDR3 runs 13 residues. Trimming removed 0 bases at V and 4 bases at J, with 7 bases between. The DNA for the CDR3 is TGCGCCAGCAGCTTGGGGCTGGGCACTGAAGCTTTCTTT. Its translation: CASSLGLGTEAFF.

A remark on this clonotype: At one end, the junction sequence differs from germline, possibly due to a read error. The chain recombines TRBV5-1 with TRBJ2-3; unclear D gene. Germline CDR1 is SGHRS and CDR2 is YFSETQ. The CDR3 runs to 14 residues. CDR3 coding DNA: TGTGCCAGCAGCTTAGGGCAGTCAACAGATACGCAGTATTTT. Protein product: CASSLGQSTDTQYF.

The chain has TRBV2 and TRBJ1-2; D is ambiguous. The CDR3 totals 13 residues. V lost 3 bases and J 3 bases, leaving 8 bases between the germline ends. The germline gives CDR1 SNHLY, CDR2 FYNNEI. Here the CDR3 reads CASSEKGDYGYTF. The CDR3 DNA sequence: TGTGCCAGCAGTGAGAAGGGTGACTATGGCTACACCTTC.

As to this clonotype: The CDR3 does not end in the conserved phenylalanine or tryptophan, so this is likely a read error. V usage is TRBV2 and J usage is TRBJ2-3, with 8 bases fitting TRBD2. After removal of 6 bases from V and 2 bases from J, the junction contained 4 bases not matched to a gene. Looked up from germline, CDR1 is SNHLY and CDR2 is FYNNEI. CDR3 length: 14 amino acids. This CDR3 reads CASSLSGNTDTQYL. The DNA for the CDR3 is TGTGCCAGCAGCCTTAGCGGGAACACAGATACGCAGTATCTT.

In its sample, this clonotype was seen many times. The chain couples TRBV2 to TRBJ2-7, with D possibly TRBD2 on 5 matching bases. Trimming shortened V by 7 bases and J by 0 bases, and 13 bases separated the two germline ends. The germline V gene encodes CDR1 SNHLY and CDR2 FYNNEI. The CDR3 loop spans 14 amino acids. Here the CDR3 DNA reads TGTGCCAGCACCGAGGGCGGGTTCTCCTACGAGCAGTACTTC. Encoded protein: CASTEGGFSYEQYF.

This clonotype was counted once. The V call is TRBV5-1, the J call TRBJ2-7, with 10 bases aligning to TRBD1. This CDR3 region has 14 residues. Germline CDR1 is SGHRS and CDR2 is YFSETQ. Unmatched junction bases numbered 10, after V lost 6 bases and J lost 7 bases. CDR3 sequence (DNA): TGCGCCAGCAACCAGGACAGGGGGAATCGGGAGCAGTACTTC. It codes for CASNQDRGNREQYF.

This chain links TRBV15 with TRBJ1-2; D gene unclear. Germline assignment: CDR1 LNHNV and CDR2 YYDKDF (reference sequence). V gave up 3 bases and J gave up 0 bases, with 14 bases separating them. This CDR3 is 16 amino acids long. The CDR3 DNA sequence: TGTGCCACCAGCAGGGCGGCGGGGAGACCTAACTATGGCTACACCTTC. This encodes CATSRAAGRPNYGYTF. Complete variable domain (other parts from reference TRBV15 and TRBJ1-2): DAMVIQNPRYQVTQFGKPVTLSCSQTLNHNVMYWYQQKSSQAPKLLFHYYDKDFNNEADTPDNFQSRRPNTSFCFLDIRSPGLGDTAMYLCATSRAAGRPNYGYTFGSGTRLTVV.

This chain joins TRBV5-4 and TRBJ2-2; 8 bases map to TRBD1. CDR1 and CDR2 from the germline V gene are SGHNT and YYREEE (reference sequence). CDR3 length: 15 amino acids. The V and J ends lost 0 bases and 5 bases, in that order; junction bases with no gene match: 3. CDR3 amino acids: CASSLEGTGTGELFF. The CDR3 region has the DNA TGTGCCAGCAGCTTGGAGGGGACAGGTACCGGGGAGCTGTTTTTT.

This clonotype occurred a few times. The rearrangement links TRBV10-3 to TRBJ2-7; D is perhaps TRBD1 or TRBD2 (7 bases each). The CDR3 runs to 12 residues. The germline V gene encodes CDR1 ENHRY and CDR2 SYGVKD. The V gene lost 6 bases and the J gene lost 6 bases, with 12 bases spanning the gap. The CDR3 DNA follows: TGTGCCATCAGCACAGGGGAGGGCGAGCAGTACTTC. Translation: CAISTGEGEQYF.

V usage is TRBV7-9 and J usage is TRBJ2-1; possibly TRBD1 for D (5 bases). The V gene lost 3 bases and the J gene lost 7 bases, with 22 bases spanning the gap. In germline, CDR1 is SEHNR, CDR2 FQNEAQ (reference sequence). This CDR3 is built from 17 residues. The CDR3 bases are TGTGCCAGCAGCTTGTATAAGGGGCTAATGAGTTGGAATGAGCAGTTCTTC. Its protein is CASSLYKGLMSWNEQFF.

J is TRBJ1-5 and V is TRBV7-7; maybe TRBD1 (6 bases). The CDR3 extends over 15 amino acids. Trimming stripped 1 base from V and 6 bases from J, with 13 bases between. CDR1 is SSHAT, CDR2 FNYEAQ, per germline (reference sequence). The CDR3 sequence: CASSLEGVRGQPQHF. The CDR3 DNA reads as TGTGCCAGCAGCTTAGAGGGTGTCAGGGGTCAGCCCCAGCATTTT.

The CDR3 sequence: CASSWERGTGELFF. The CDR3 DNA reads TGCGCCAGCTCTTGGGAGCGGGGCACCGGGGAGCTGTTTTTT. This chain links TRBV4-1 with TRBJ2-2; TRBD2 matches at 7 bases. Germline V CDR1 and CDR2: MGHRA, YSYEKL. The CDR3 covers 14 residues. Germline trimming cut 8 bases from V and 4 bases from J; bases unmatched to any gene: 7.

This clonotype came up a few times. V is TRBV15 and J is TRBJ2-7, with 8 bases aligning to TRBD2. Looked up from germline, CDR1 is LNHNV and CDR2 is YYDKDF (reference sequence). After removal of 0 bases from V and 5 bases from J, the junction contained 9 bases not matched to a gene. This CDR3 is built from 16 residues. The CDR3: CATSRDPAGLVHEQYF. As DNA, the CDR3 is TGTGCCACCAGCAGAGATCCCGCGGGACTAGTCCACGAGCAGTACTTC.

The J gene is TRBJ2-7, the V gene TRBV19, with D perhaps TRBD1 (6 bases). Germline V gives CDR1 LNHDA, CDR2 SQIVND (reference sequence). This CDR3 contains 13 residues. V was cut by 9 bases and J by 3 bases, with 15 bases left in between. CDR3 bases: TGTGCCAGCAGCTCCCAACAGGGCTACGAGCAGTACTTC. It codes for CASSSQQGYEQYF.

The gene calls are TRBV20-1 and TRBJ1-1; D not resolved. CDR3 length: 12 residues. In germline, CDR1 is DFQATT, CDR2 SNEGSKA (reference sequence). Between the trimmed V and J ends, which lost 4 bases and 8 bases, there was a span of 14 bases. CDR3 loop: CSANVVGLEAFF. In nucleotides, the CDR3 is TGCAGTGCTAATGTGGTGGGGTTAGAAGCTTTCTTT.

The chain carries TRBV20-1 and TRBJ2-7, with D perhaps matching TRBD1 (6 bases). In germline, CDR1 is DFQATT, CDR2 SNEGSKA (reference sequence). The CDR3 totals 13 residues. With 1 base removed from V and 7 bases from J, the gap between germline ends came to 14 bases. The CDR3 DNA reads TGCAGTGCTAGAGGTACAGGGCTCGGGGAGCAGTACTTC. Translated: CSARGTGLGEQYF.

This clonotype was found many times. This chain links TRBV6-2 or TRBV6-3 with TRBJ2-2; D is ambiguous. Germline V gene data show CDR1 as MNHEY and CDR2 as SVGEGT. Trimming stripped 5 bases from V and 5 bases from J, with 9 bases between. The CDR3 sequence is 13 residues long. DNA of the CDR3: TGTGCCAGCAGTACGGCAGGAACCGGGGAGCTGTTTTTT. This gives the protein CASSTAGTGELFF.